This T cell receptor beta chain is from a study of spatial heterogeneity in lung cancer (dated 2019 in TCRdb). Turning to the overall study: More beta-chain than alpha-chain transcripts were consistently detected, likely reflecting higher beta-chain transcript abundance. In tumor regions, TCR transcript counts showed a strong correlation with a T cell transcriptional module score from matched bulk RNA-seq. In the raw uncorrected reads, each unique combination of TCR and UMI appeared more than ten times on average. In non-small cell lung cancer, the study made a quantitative comparison of TCR alpha and beta repertoires among multiple tumor regions, matched nontumor lung and blood. TCR repertoire features were related to nonsynonymous mutation counts determined by whole-exome sequencing of tumor tissue. Both alpha and beta chains were TCR-sequenced in samples taken at surgery, namely 220 tumor regions, 64 matched nontumor lung samples and some 53 PBMC samples. Results and caveats for the whole study, not just this receptor: TCR-seq was estimated to cover only approximately 6.6% of tumor T cells for alpha chains and approximately 12% for beta chains. The tumor nonsynonymous mutation count correlated with the number of expanded intratumoral alpha and beta TCRs. Additional single-cell paired TCR alpha and beta sequencing was considered necessary to confirm, at a functional level, the hypothesis that regional TCRs recognize regional mutations. Counts of ubiquitous and regional expanded TCRs correlated with counts of ubiquitous and regional nonsynonymous mutations, respectively.

Receptor amplification or capture employed 5' RACE. Data came from a NextSeq 500. The TCR library protocol attached a unique molecular identifier to each TCR cDNA molecule to allow correction of PCR and sequencing errors. The original pipeline was this. TCR identification, UMI-based error correction and CDR3 extraction were all carried out with Decombinator tools. TCRs above a frequency of 2 per 1,000, corresponding to the top 1% of the tumor frequency distribution, were defined as expanded. Expanded tumor TCRs statistically deemed absent (corrected P<0.05) from at least one tumor region were classed as regional, and all other expanded tumor TCRs were classed as ubiquitous. Rényi diversity was computed with the R vegan package after subsampling each repertoire 100 times to 5,000 TCRs. To build CDR3 similarity networks, amino acid triplet string-kernel similarity was used, and CDR3s were connected when their pairwise similarity was above 0.82. Clones were called with MiXCR by TCRdb after fastp trimmed the public reads at Q25, and only in-frame beta chains were retained. Duplicate CDR3 protein sequences are folded into a single record with the most common DNA and genes. None of the V and J calls come from the authors' own analysis; TCRdb made them. The sample records some 800 distinct CDR3 sequences, approximately 14% of which are singletons. About 17% of the sample belongs to the ten largest clones.

As regards this clonotype: What this receptor recognizes is not known. Nothing much larger sits one base from this clone, and base qualities are not available. Found in a library prepared for alpha chains, this beta chain is an off-target read, and its abundance has little meaning.

Including the terminal cysteine and phenylalanine, the CDR3 comprises 11 residues. CDR3 DNA is the only sequence kept; it has 33 bases, read in frame from the first base. The V end loses 5 bases and the J end loses 8 bases, and a stretch of 9 bases separates them. Read against the paper, the sample's time point label means: sample taken at primary tumor resection. Donors were some 70 patients with early-stage, untreated non-small cell lung cancer from the lung TRACERx cohort. For TCR sequencing, whole RNA was extracted from tumor and nontumor lung tissue, or from cryopreserved PBMC samples, and no cell sorting was done. Only patients for whom sufficient RNA was available from at least two tumor regions were selected for TCR sequencing. Before being selected, tumor and adjacent nontumor lung specimens were reviewed by a lung pathologist.

The sequence is built from TRBV12-3 or TRBV12-4 and TRBJ1-2; no D gene is confidently identified. The TCR originated in a male donor with early-stage non-small cell lung cancer. This specimen consisted of lung tumor tissue, obtained at surgery. The nucleotide sequence reads TGTGCCAGCAGTCTCGGTCGGGGCTACACCTTC. It encodes CASSLGRGYTF.